Sequencing of this T cell receptor beta chain was carried out in a study of blood T cell repertoires in COVID-19. As for the study in general: The study drew acute and convalescent COVID-19 samples from the United States, Italy and Spain. Nucleic acid was either cDNA or gDNA, and it came from T cells, B-cell-depleted T cells, or PBMCs.

The V gene's germline CDR1 is SGHRS and CDR2 YFSETQ. V lost 4 bases to trimming and J lost 2 bases; unmatched junction nucleotides: 3. CDR3 length: 13 amino acids. Under the authors' procedure: How many nucleated cells were present was estimated from reference gene primer amplification. The table came from immunoSEQ multiplex PCR; TCRdb's copy has only in-frame clones and leaves some out. V and J calls and clone size come straight from that table; D and trimming were deduced from the DNA. The repertoire holds hundreds of thousands of clones, with roughly 87% as singletons. Ages ranged from roughly 18 to 100 years, with residence in about two dozen US areas.

This TCR came from a woman between 18 and 29 years old who had recovered from COVID-19. The J gene is TRBJ2-7, the V gene TRBV5-1; 7 bases fit TRBD2. Material for sequencing was PBMCs or T cells enriched from blood (not recorded which). This CDR3 is CASSPGTTYEQYF. CDR3 in DNA: TGCGCCAGCAGCCCGGGGACTACCTACGAGCAGTACTTC.